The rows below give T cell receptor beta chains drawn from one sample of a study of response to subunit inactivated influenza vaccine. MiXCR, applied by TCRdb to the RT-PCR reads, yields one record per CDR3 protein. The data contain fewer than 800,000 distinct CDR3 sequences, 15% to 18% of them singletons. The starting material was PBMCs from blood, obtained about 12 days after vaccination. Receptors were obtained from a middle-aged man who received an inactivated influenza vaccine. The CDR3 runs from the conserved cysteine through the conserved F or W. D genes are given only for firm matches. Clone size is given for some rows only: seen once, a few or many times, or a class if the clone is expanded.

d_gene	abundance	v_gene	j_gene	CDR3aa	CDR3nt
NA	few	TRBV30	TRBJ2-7	CASRGSSYEQYF	TGTGCCTCCCGGGGTAGCTCCTACGAGCAGTACTTC
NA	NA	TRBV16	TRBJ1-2	CASSQSGRGYTF	TGTGCCAGCAGCCAATCGGGGAGGGGCTACACCTTC
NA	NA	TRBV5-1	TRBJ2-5	CASRETPTQETQYF	TGCGCCAGCAGGGAGACACCAACCCAAGAGACCCAGTACTTC
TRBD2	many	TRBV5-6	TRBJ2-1	CASSLDLMVSGRNNEQFF	TGTGCCAGCAGCTTGGATTTGATGGTCAGCGGGAGAAACAATGAGCAGTTCTTC
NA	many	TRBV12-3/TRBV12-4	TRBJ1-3	CASSPGLDTIYF	TGTGCCAGCAGTCCGGGTTTGGACACCATATATTTT
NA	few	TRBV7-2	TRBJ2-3	CASTRGLGGTSTDTQYF	TGTGCCAGCACCCGAGGACTCGGCGGGACTAGCACAGATACGCAGTATTTT
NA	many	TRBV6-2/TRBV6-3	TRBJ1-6	CASRTERASPLHF	TGTGCCAGCAGAACAGAACGTGCTTCACCCCTCCACTTT
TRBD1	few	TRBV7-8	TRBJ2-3	CASSLVWGEGQFTDTQYF	TGTGCCAGCAGCTTAGTTTGGGGAGAGGGACAGTTCACAGATACGCAGTATTTT
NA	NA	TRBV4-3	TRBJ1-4	CASSQEEGSKLFF	TGCGCCAGCAGCCAAGAGGAGGGTTCTAAACTGTTTTTT
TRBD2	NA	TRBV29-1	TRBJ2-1	CNIAGITYNEQFF	TGCAACATAGCGGGGATAACCTACAATGAGCAGTTCTTC
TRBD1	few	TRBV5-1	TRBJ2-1	CASSPYPIDRGQREQFF	TGCGCCAGCAGCCCATACCCGATCGACAGGGGGCAACGGGAGCAGTTCTTC
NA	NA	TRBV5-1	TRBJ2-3	CASSSRLNVDTQYF	TGCGCCAGCAGCAGCCGCCTAAACGTTGATACGCAGTATTTT
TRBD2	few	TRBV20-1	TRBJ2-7	CSARPVGGGSSYEQYF	TGCAGTGCTAGGCCCGTGGGCGGCGGGAGCTCCTACGAGCAGTACTTC
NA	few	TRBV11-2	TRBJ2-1	CASSPQHSPGLDYNEQFF	TGTGCCAGCAGCCCCCAACACTCTCCAGGGCTTGACTACAATGAGCAGTTCTTC
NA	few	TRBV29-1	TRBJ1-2	CSVTHLEGGNYGYTF	TGCAGCGTGACCCATTTGGAGGGAGGTAACTATGGCTACACCTTC
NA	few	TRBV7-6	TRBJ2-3	CASSALVNDADTQYF	TGTGCCAGCAGCGCACTAGTGAATGATGCAGATACGCAGTATTTT
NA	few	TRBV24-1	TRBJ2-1	CATTDSSYNEQFF	TGTGCCACCACCGACAGCTCCTACAATGAGCAGTTCTTC
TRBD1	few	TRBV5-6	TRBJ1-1	CASSLVAGGFEAFF	TGTGCCAGCAGCTTGGTGGCAGGGGGCTTTGAAGCTTTCTTT
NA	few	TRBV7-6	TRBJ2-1	CASSLDTRPRSGQFF	TGTGCCAGCAGCTTAGACACTAGGCCCCGGTCTGGGCAGTTCTTC
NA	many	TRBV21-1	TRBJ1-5	CATVGQRPLKSNQPQHF	TGTGCCACAGTTGGACAGAGGCCTTTGAAGAGCAATCAGCCCCAGCATTTT
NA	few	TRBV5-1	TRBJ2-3	CASSLVTGTRISTDTQYF	TGCGCCAGCAGCTTGGTGACCGGGACACGCATTAGCACAGATACGCAGTATTTT
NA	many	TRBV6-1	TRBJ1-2	CASRDSGSNYGYTF	TGTGCCAGCAGAGACAGCGGTTCTAACTATGGCTACACCTTC
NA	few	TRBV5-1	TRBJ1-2	CASSFSATNYGYTF	TGCGCCAGCAGCTTTTCTGCAACTAACTATGGCTACACCTTC
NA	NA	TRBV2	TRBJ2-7	CASSGGGRGWYEQYF	TGTGCCAGCAGTGGAGGGGGGAGGGGATGGTACGAGCAGTACTTC
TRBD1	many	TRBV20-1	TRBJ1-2	CSARDQSPQGDPYGYTF	TGCAGTGCTAGAGATCAATCCCCGCAGGGGGACCCCTATGGCTACACCTTC
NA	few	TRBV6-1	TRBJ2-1	CASSTPQGYYEQFF	TGTGCCAGCAGCACCCCCCAGGGGTACTATGAGCAGTTCTTC
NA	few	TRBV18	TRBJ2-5	CASSPLQGRGETQYF	TGTGCCAGCTCACCACTGCAGGGAAGAGGAGAGACCCAGTACTTC
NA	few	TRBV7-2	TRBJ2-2	CASSAQGIGELFF	TGTGCCAGCAGTGCCCAGGGGATCGGGGAGCTGTTTTTT
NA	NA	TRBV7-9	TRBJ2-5	CASSIDATAQETQYF	TGTGCCAGCAGCATAGATGCGACAGCCCAAGAGACCCAGTACTTC
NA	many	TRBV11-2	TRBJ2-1	CASSLGRGTVVSSYNEQFF	TGTGCCAGCAGCTTAGGAAGGGGCACAGTAGTGAGCTCCTACAATGAGCAGTTCTTC
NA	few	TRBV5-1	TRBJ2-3	CASPYKKLYTDTQYF	TGCGCCAGTCCTTACAAGAAACTATACACAGATACGCAGTATTTT
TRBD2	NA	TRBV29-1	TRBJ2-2	CSASGGSRGELFF	TGCAGCGCATCAGGCGGGAGTAGGGGGGAGCTGTTTTTT
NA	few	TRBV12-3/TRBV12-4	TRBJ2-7	CASSPSTAIFEQYF	TGTGCCAGCAGTCCCTCGACAGCGATCTTTGAGCAGTACTTC
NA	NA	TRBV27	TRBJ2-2	CASKLYPGRRRVSNTGELFF	TGTGCCAGCAAGCTTTACCCGGGACGGAGGCGGGTATCGAACACCGGGGAGCTGTTTTTT
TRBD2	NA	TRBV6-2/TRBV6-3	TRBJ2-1	CASRRDQRGMRQFF	TGTGCCAGCAGACGGGACCAGCGGGGCATGAGGCAGTTCTTC
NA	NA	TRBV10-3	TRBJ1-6	CAISDSRGRSPLHF	TGTGCCATCAGTGATTCCCGGGGGCGATCACCCCTCCACTTT
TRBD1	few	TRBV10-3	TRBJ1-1	CAIREPGQGLGGTEAFF	TGTGCCATCAGGGAGCCGGGACAGGGTTTAGGGGGCACTGAAGCTTTCTTT
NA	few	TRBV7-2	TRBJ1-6	CASSPIQGSPLHF	TGTGCCAGCAGCCCGATTCAAGGTTCACCCCTCCACTTT
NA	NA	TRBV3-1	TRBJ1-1	CASSPVTVELNTEAFF	TGTGCCAGCAGCCCGGTGACAGTCGAGCTGAACACTGAAGCTTTCTTT
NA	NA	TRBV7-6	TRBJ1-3	CASSLGSGGATVSGNTIYF	TGTGCCAGCAGCTTAGGTAGCGGGGGCGCGACGGTCTCTGGAAACACCATATATTTT
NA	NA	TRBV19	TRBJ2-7	CASNDRFSLPYEQYF	TGTGCCAGTAATGACAGGTTTTCCTTACCTTACGAGCAGTACTTC
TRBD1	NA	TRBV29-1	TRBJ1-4	CSVENGQGPEKLFF	TGCAGCGTTGAAAACGGACAGGGGCCTGAAAAACTGTTTTTT